The clone carrying this T cell receptor beta chain was counted at least ten times. Template material for amplifying TCR beta CDR3 regions consisted of RNA transcripts. In the first-round RT-PCR of the TCR CDR3, the HTBI primer set was used. TCRdb re-called the multiplex PCR reads through MiXCR, storing one row per CDR3 protein. The repertoire holds under 550,000 distinct CDR3 sequences, 12% to 15% seen once, with 5% to 6% in the top ten. Germline CDR1 DFQATT, CDR2 SNEGSKA (reference sequence). Unmatched junction bases numbered 13, after V lost 6 bases and J lost 5 bases. The CDR3 contains 15 residues. This record comes from a study of T cells in Graves' hyperthyroidism and ophthalmopathy.

V usage is TRBV20-1 and J usage is TRBJ1-1, with TRBD1 matching 9 bases. The sequenced sample consisted of blood. The clonotype comes from a woman in her late teens or twenties with Graves' hyperthyroidism. CDR3 in amino acids: CSATNPDRGGTEAFF. CDR3 DNA sequence: TGCAGTGCCACTAATCCGGACAGGGGTGGTACTGAAGCTTTCTTT.